This T cell receptor (beta chain) appears in the sequencing data of a study of blood T cell repertoires in COVID-19. About the study: The United States, Italy and Spain provided the acute and convalescent COVID-19 samples. T cells, B-cell-depleted T cells, or PBMCs provided the cDNA or gDNA that served as material.

The CDR3 contains 15 residues. V lost 2 bases to trimming and J lost 4 bases; unmatched junction nucleotides: 5. CDR1 SNHLY and CDR2 FYNNEI come from the germline V gene. In the source study's methods: Reference gene primer amplification yielded estimated nucleated cell counts. The protocol was immunoSEQ multiplex PCR, while the TCRdb copy is restricted to in-frame clones and leaves out a portion. V and J calls and clone size follow that table, whereas D and trimming were derived from the DNA. The sample lists some 150,000 clones, more than 80% occurring once. About this clone: This sample includes further DNA sequences coding for the same CDR3.

This sequence was found in a human donor in a cohort sampled during active COVID-19. Input material: peripheral blood. The genes are TRBV2 and TRBJ1-5; TRBD1 matches 7 bases. CDR3 sequence (DNA): TGTGCCAGCAGTGAAAGACAGGGTCGAAATCAGCCCCAGCATTTT. It translates to CASSERQGRNQPQHF.